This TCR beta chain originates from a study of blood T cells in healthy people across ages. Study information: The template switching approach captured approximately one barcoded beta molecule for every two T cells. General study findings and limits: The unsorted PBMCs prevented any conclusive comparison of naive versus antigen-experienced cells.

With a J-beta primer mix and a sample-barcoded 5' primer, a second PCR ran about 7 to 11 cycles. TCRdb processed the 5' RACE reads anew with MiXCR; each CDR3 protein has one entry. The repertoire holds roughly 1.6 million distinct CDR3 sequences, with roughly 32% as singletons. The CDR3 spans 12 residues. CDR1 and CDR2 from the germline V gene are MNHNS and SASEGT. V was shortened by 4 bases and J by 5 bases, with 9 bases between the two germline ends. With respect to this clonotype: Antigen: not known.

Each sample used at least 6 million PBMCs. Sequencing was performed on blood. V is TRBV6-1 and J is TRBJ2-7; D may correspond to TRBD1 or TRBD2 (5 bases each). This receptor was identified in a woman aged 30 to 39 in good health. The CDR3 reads CASSVMGDEQYF. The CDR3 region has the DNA TGTGCCAGCAGTGTAATGGGGGACGAGCAGTACTTC.